This TCR beta chain emerged from a study of T cell responses to AZD1222 COVID-19 vaccine. Trimming cost V 1 base and J 4 bases; bases outside gene matches: 6. The CDR3 sequence is 16 residues long. Per germline, CDR1 KGHSH and CDR2 LQKENI. Study observations and caveats: Seropositive status at baseline applied to only a handful of AZD1222 recipients. Two AZD1222 doses significantly raised spike-specific TCR breadth and depth over controls. Distributed over spike, vaccine-associated CD4 TCRs predominated at 160-218 and 743-854. White British people made up most donors, females outnumbered males, and clonal diversity was possibly underestimated.

In regard to this clone: Its antigen is as yet unknown.

Sequenced by immunoSEQ multiplex PCR; TCRdb stores in-frame clones only, minus some. This sample carries about 200,000 clones, approximately 91% of them seen once, and the ten largest clones take about 3.5%. V and J are TRBV18 and TRBJ2-5; 10 bases fit TRBD1. The sequencing used peripheral blood, collected 28 days after the second AZD1222 dose. This clonotype was sampled from an adult who received the AZD1222 COVID-19 vaccine. CDR3 bases: TGTGCCAGCTCACCACTTTTGACAGGGGGCAGAGAGACCCAGTACTTC. It encodes CASSPLLTGGRETQYF. Complete variable domain (other parts from reference TRBV18 and TRBJ2-5): NAGVMQNPRHLVRRRGQEARLRCSPMKGHSHVYWYRQLPEEGLKFMVYLQKENIIDESGMPKERFSAEFPKEGPSILRIQQVVRGDSAAYFCASSPLLTGGRETQYFGPGTRLLVL.